Following are 26 T cell receptor beta chains from one sample sequenced in a study of T cells in Graves' hyperthyroidism and ophthalmopathy. Regions amplified from RNA transcripts were the TCR beta CDR3 regions. During a first-round RT-PCR of the TCR CDR3, the HTBI primer set was used. MiXCR, run by TCRdb on the multiplex PCR reads, gives a single entry per CDR3 protein. The sample contains about 570,000 distinct CDR3 sequences, 40% to 55% of which appear only once. Material: peripheral blood or thyroid tissue (not recorded which). Receptors originate from an adult woman with Graves' disease, either hyperthyroidism or ophthalmopathy (not recorded which).

This sequence joins TRBV7-2 and TRBJ2-3; TRBD1 matches at 7 bases. CDR1 is SGHTA and CDR2 is FQGNSA in the germline V gene. This CDR3 region has 15 residues. Trimming took 1 base from V and 5 from J; bases not matched to a gene: 6. The CDR3 region is CASSLGQGLVDTQYF. The CDR3 bases are TGTGCCAGCAGCTTAGGACAGGGTCTAGTAGATACGCAGTATTTT.

The chain is built from TRBV10-3 and TRBJ1-1; the D gene is possibly TRBD1 (6 bases). Per the germline V gene, CDR1 is ENHRY and CDR2 is SYGVKD. CDR3 length equals 13 residues. Deletions cut 3 bases from V and 6 bases from J, with 11 bases between. The CDR3 is CAISDGQPSEAFF. The CDR3 DNA sequence: TGTGCCATCAGTGATGGACAGCCGTCTGAAGCTTTCTTT.

The chain has TRBV7-2 and TRBJ1-6; TRBD1 is a possible D gene (5 bases). Germline assignment: CDR1 SGHTA and CDR2 FQGNSA. This CDR3 is built from 13 residues. The V and J ends lost 6 bases and 12 bases respectively, with 15 bases between them. This CDR3 reads CASSQTGRRPLHF. The CDR3 bases are TGTGCCAGCAGTCAAACGGGACGGCGACCCCTCCACTTT.

Ten or more counts support this clonotype. The chain uses TRBV19 and TRBJ1-6; D is perhaps TRBD1 (5 bases). V lost 6 bases and J 0 bases, leaving 15 bases between the germline ends. In germline, CDR1 is LNHDA, CDR2 SQIVND (reference sequence). The CDR3 covers 17 residues. The DNA of the CDR3 is TGTGCCAGTAGACGGGACTTCACTCGCTCCTATAATTCACCCCTCCACTTT. It translates to CASRRDFTRSYNSPLHF.

The CDR3 bases are TGTGCCAGCAGCTTTCGGCAGGGTAGGAAGACCCAGTACTTC. Amino acids: CASSFRQGRKTQYF. The chain is built from TRBV7-6 and TRBJ2-5; maybe TRBD1 (5 bases). The CDR3 covers 14 residues. V was trimmed by 3 bases and J by 6 bases, leaving 14 bases between them. In germline, CDR1 is SGHVS, CDR2 FNYEAQ.

V is TRBV7-9 and J is TRBJ2-7, with D uncertain. V lost 5 bases to trimming and J lost 0 bases, with 11 bases between them. CDR1 is SEHNR and CDR2 is FQNEAQ in the germline V gene (reference sequence). CDR3 length: 14 amino acids. In DNA, the CDR3 is TGTGCCAGCAGCCCCTGGGCAAGCTCCTACGAGCAGTACTTC. This sequence encodes CASSPWASSYEQYF.

As concerns this clonotype: No conserved phenylalanine or tryptophan ends this CDR3, so it is likely a read error. The DNA is omitted, as the CDR3 cannot be located on it reliably, and the CDR3 follows TCRdb's listing. The chain links TRBV2 to TRBJ1-1; TRBD1 is the table's D call and was not checked against the DNA. The CDR3 has 9 residues if both end residues are counted. Looked up from germline, CDR1 is SNHLY and CDR2 is FYNNEI. The CDR3 here is CASSRTGVY.

This chain connects TRBV5-1 to TRBJ2-5, with D possibly being TRBD1 (6 bases). Trimming cost V 0 bases and J 2 bases, with 11 bases left between them. The germline gives CDR1 SGHRS, CDR2 YFSETQ. The CDR3 is made up of 15 amino acids. The CDR3 spells CASSLVGQIQETQYF. The CDR3 DNA is TGCGCCAGCAGCTTGGTAGGACAGATACAAGAGACCCAGTACTTC.

The V and J genes are TRBV7-6 and TRBJ2-5, with D possibly TRBD2 on 6 matching bases. The germline V gene encodes CDR1 SGHVS and CDR2 FNYEAQ. The CDR3 totals 15 residues. V dropped 1 base and J dropped 1 base, with 10 bases sitting between them. The CDR3 nucleotides are TGTGCCAGCAGCTTAGTTCCCGGGGGCCAAGAGACCCAGTACTTC. This sequence encodes CASSLVPGGQETQYF.

The chain employs TRBV20-1 and TRBJ2-5, with D tentatively TRBD1 (5 bases). The CDR3 is made up of 14 amino acids. V lost 1 base and J lost 9, with 18 bases in between. Germline CDR1 is DFQATT and CDR2 is SNEGSKA (reference sequence). As DNA, the CDR3 is TGCAGTGCTAGAGCGACGGACCAGGGCCAGCCCCAGTACTTC. Its translation is CSARATDQGQPQYF.

This clonotype has a count of ten or more. The genes are TRBV6-1 and TRBJ1-1; D is possibly TRBD1 (6 bases). The CDR3 has 13 amino acids. Deletions cut 2 bases from V and 4 bases from J, with 8 bases between. Germline V gene sequence: CDR1 MNHNS, CDR2 SASEGT. The CDR3 sequence is CASSERGGTEAFF. The CDR3 nucleotides are TGTGCCAGCAGTGAAAGGGGGGGCACTGAAGCTTTCTTT.

The rearrangement joins TRBV7-9 to TRBJ2-5; 10 nucleotides align to TRBD2. Germline assignment: CDR1 SEHNR and CDR2 FQNEAQ (reference sequence). The CDR3 has 17 residues. V was clipped by 0 bases and J by 5 bases; unmatched bases: 9. The CDR3 protein is CASSLAGAGGPGETQYF. In DNA, the CDR3 is TGTGCCAGCAGCTTAGCTGGAGCGGGAGGGCCGGGCGAGACCCAGTACTTC. Full variable domain (rest looked up from reference TRBV7-9 and TRBJ2-5): DTGVSQNPRHKITKRGQNVTFRCDPISEHNRLYWYRQTLGQGPEFLTYFQNEAQLEKSRLLSDRFSAERPKGSFSTLEIQRTEQGDSAMYLCASSLAGAGGPGETQYFGPGTRLLVL.

The chain is built from TRBV5-1 and TRBJ1-4; no clear D. Trimming took 7 bases from V and 8 from J, leaving 18 bases between them. Germline values: CDR1 SGHRS, CDR2 YFSETQ. CDR3 length equals 14 residues. The CDR3 nucleotides read TGCGCCAGCGCCCGACCCACCACCTCCGAAAAACTGTTTTTT. It translates to CASARPTTSEKLFF.

This chain uses TRBV10-3 with TRBJ1-2, with D unclear. There are 16 residues in the CDR3. Germline lookup yields CDR1 ENHRY and CDR2 SYGVKD. V dropped 2 bases and J dropped 1 base, with 14 bases sitting between them. For the CDR3, the DNA is TGTGCCATCAGTGAGCCTCCTCGGGCAGATAACTATGGCTACACCTTC. Translating it yields CAISEPPRADNYGYTF.

The V and J genes are TRBV7-2 and TRBJ2-5, with no clear D. Trimming removed 7 bases from V and 5 bases from J, with 20 bases in between. The CDR3 contains 15 residues. Germline V gene data show CDR1 as SGHTA and CDR2 as FQGNSA. CDR3 region: CASTPPPSSRETQYF. The CDR3 nucleotides read TGTGCCAGCACCCCCCCCCCGTCTTCAAGGGAGACCCAGTACTTC.

This clonotype was recorded many times. The chain recombines TRBV13 with TRBJ1-5, with a weak D call TRBD1 (5 bases). Germline loops: CDR1 PRHDT, CDR2 FYEKMQ (reference sequence). This CDR3 is 15 amino acids long. The V end lost 5 bases, the J end lost 5 bases, and 16 bases lay between the germline ends. In DNA form, the CDR3 reads TGTGCCAGCAGCCCGGGCATGGGCAGGGATCAGCCCCAGCATTTT. Translated, it gives CASSPGMGRDQPQHF.

This clonotype has a count of ten or more. The chain joins TRBV20-1 to TRBJ2-6; the match to TRBD2 covers 9 bases. Per germline, CDR1 DFQATT and CDR2 SNEGSKA (reference sequence). The CDR3 has 17 residues. The J segment lost 1 base and the V segment lost 5 bases, leaving 9 bases of the junction unmatched. In DNA, the CDR3 is TGCAGTGCTCTTCGCCTGGGACTAGCTTCTGGGGCCAACGTCCTGACTTTC. Encoded protein: CSALRLGLASGANVLTF.

There are a few counts of this clonotype. The chain is built from TRBV7-9 and TRBJ2-5; a possible D gene is TRBD1 (5 bases). Germline V gives CDR1 SEHNR, CDR2 FQNEAQ (reference sequence). The germline V and J ends were trimmed by 4 bases and 3 bases, with 9 bases remaining between them. The length of the CDR3 is 13 residues. The CDR3 region is CASSWLGEETQYF. CDR3 DNA: TGTGCCAGCAGCTGGTTAGGGGAAGAGACCCAGTACTTC.

This chain joins TRBV20-1 and TRBJ2-5; TRBD1 is a possible D gene (5 bases). CDR3 size: 12 residues. V was shortened by 3 bases and J by 5 bases, with 10 bases between the two germline ends. CDR1 and CDR2 (germline): DFQATT, SNEGSKA (reference sequence). The CDR3 sequence: CSASRGRETQYF. DNA of the CDR3: TGCAGTGCTAGTAGGGGTCGGGAGACCCAGTACTTC.

The rearrangement uses TRBV7-6 and TRBJ2-3, with 10 positions matching TRBD2. V lost 4 bases and J lost 4; bases outside the gene matches: 8. From germline, CDR1 is SGHVS and CDR2 FNYEAQ. CDR3 length: 16 amino acids. CDR3 DNA sequence: TGTGCCAGCAGCTCACCGAGCGGGAGGGCCTCAGATACGCAGTATTTT. Encoded protein: CASSSPSGRASDTQYF.

This clonotype was picked up many times. The chain employs TRBV6-1 and TRBJ1-2; D remains unclear. CDR3 length equals 15 residues. Germline V gene sequence: CDR1 MNHNS, CDR2 SASEGT. V shed 5 bases and J shed 1 base, with 14 bases lying between them. This CDR3 reads CASSLSYSNNYGYTF. The CDR3 region has the DNA TGTGCCAGCAGTTTATCGTACTCGAATAACTATGGCTACACCTTC.

The chain's CDR3 is CASRWTGVDTEAFF. CDR3 DNA: TGTGCCAGCAGATGGACAGGGGTAGACACTGAAGCTTTCTTT. This chain links TRBV7-2 with TRBJ1-1; 9 bases align to TRBD1. CDR3 length: 14 amino acids. Per germline, CDR1 SGHTA and CDR2 FQGNSA. J was trimmed by 3 bases and V by 6 bases; bases with no gene match: 5.

This clonotype has just a few counts. The CDR3 loop is CASSIRQLYGYTF. The CDR3, as DNA: TGTGCCAGCAGTATCCGACAGCTCTATGGCTACACCTTC. The chain links TRBV27 to TRBJ1-2; maybe TRBD1 (5 bases). The V end was cut by 5 bases, the J end by 4 bases, with 11 bases between. Per germline, CDR1 MNHEY and CDR2 SMNVEV (reference sequence). This CDR3 has 13 residues.

This clonotype appeared many times. The chain carries TRBV7-9 and TRBJ1-4; 9 positions agree with TRBD1. In germline, CDR1 is SEHNR, CDR2 FQNEAQ (reference sequence). The J segment lost 8 bases and the V segment lost 5 bases, leaving 3 bases of the junction unmatched. The CDR3 length is 13 residues. This chain's CDR3 is CASSGQGSEKLFF. In DNA, the CDR3 is TGTGCCAGCAGCGGACAGGGGAGCGAAAAACTGTTTTTT.

This clonotype was detected many times. V usage is TRBV6-5 and J usage is TRBJ2-7; unclear D gene. The CDR3 sequence is 13 residues long. Deletions cut 5 bases from V and 0 bases from J, with 8 bases between. Germline V gives CDR1 MNHEY, CDR2 SVGAGI. The CDR3 sequence is CASSQSLSYEQYF. The CDR3 bases are TGTGCCAGCAGTCAAAGCCTCTCCTACGAGCAGTACTTC.

In this sample, this clonotype turned up a few times. V gene TRBV29-1 combines with J gene TRBJ1-1; D possibly corresponds to TRBD1 (5 bases). Trimming removed 7 bases from V and 2 bases from J, with 11 bases in between. The CDR3 length is 12 residues. Germline V gene data show CDR1 as SQVTM and CDR2 as ANQGSEA. CDR3: CSGNRDNTEAFF. The CDR3 coding sequence is TGCAGCGGAAACCGGGACAACACTGAAGCTTTCTTT.